This T cell receptor beta chain emerged from a study of OX40 agonist ivuxolimab in advanced cancers. Study information: Administration of intravenous ivuxolimab to patients occurred every 2 weeks at 0.01 to 10 mg/kg.

Only in-frame clones appear in the TCRdb table, and some are missing; sequencing was by immunoSEQ multiplex PCR. This table has under 85,000 clones, approximately 81% appearing once. CDR3 length: 15 amino acids. V was pared by 3 bases and J by 6 bases, with 18 bases between. CDR1 is SGHDT, CDR2 YYEEEE, per germline. The clonotype was recovered from an adult with an advanced solid tumor such as melanoma, head and neck, liver or kidney cancer. The sample was CD4+ or CD8+ T cells sorted from blood, taken in a trial of the OX40 agonist ivuxolimab. The gene calls are TRBV5-6 and TRBJ2-5; D possibly uses TRBD1 or TRBD2 (5 bases each). The CDR3 DNA sequence: TGTGCCAGCAGCTCCCCCCAATGGGGGATGAAGACCCAGTACTTC. Protein product: CASSSPQWGMKTQYF.